This TCR beta chain stems from a study of immune cell composition in non-small cell lung cancer. The overall study: Tumours were mainly lung adenocarcinoma or squamous cell carcinoma. Whole-study results and caveats: Lung adenocarcinomas had lower top 10 clone scores and clonality than squamous tumours. Squamous carcinomas (roughly 80%) more often had tumour-associated clones >0.5% than adenocarcinomas (around 33%).

Only a few counts were recorded for this clone. Its antigen is not identified. Profiling relied on immunoSEQ multiplex PCR, and the TCRdb table lists in-frame clones only, not all of them. The sample includes some 4,500 clones, roughly 76% of them seen just once. DNA was extracted from unsorted cell suspensions stored frozen. Germline lookup yields CDR1 SGHRS and CDR2 YFSETQ. Losses at the gene ends were 6 bases for V and 5 bases for J; bases not matched to a gene: 7. The CDR3 spans 14 residues. The chain uses TRBV5-1 and TRBJ2-7; 11 bases agree with TRBD2. The specimen sequenced was lung tumor tissue. This clonotype was obtained from a human donor with non-small cell lung cancer. This CDR3 is CASKELTSGNEQYF. The CDR3 DNA follows: TGCGCCAGCAAAGAACTGACTAGCGGGAACGAGCAGTACTTC.